This T cell receptor beta chain was sequenced for a study of blood T cell repertoires in COVID-19. Turning to the study itself: Sites in the United States, Italy and Spain provided acute and convalescent COVID-19 samples. The analysed material was cDNA or gDNA that came from T cells, B-cell-depleted T cells, or PBMCs.

Germline loops: CDR1 MGHRA, CDR2 YSYEKL. V dropped 1 base and J dropped 0; count of bases not matched to a gene: 6. The CDR3 runs 18 residues. There are a few counts of this clone. Per the original data handling: Researchers report that nucleated cell counts were estimated from reference gene primer amplification. The data were produced by immunoSEQ multiplex PCR, yet TCRdb's version contains in-frame clones alone and is incomplete. Clonal size and the V and J genes are those of that table, whereas D and trimming came from the DNA. Found here are roughly 68,000 clones, approximately 81% of them singletons; the top ten hold around 9.5%.

The source of this sequence is a man in his forties or fifties with active COVID-19. Sequenced sample: peripheral blood. V is TRBV4-1 and J is TRBJ1-6; 7 bases are shared with TRBD1. The CDR3 region has the DNA TGCGCCAGCAGCCAAGGAACAGGGGCCAGCTCCTATAATTCACCCCTCCACTTT. Protein product: CASSQGTGASSYNSPLHF.